What follows is one T cell receptor (beta chain) and its context. This record comes from a study of blood T cell repertoires in COVID-19. Across the study: Nucleic acid was either cDNA or gDNA, and it came from T cells, B-cell-depleted T cells, or PBMCs.

The CDR3 covers 14 residues. Trimming cost V 5 bases and J 2 bases; bases outside gene matches: 5. Per germline, CDR1 SGHAT and CDR2 FQNNGV. Methods used by the authors: Amplified reference gene primers provided the basis for estimating nucleated cell counts. Assay used: immunoSEQ multiplex PCR; TCRdb lists only in-frame clones, some missing. For V, J and clone size, that table is used; D and trimming come from the DNA. The sample lists a few hundred thousand clones, about 91% seen once, with roughly a tenth in the top ten. The sequenced sample was PBMCs or T cells enriched from blood (not recorded which). This TCR was sampled from a middle-aged woman who had recovered from COVID-19. The V call is TRBV11-2, the J call TRBJ1-2, with 7 nucleotides matching TRBD1. The CDR3 is CASSPGTVNYGYTF. As DNA, the CDR3 is TGTGCCAGCAGCCCCGGGACAGTCAACTATGGCTACACCTTC.